The next 22 T cell receptor beta chains were all read from a single sample in a study of blood T cell repertoires in COVID-19. Sequencing was performed with immunoSEQ multiplex PCR; in TCRdb, only in-frame clones are kept and a portion is missing. The sample lists 210,000 or so clones; around 80% were seen once. Sequenced input: PBMCs or T cells enriched from blood (not recorded which). The receptors stem from a man aged 55 to 69 who had recovered from COVID-19.

The V gene is TRBV29-1, the J gene TRBJ2-7; D is undetermined. V lost 4 bases to trimming and J lost 2 bases, with 9 bases between them. Germline CDR1 and CDR2: SQVTM and ANQGSEA. CDR3 size: 12 residues. The CDR3 DNA follows: TGCAGCGTTGGGCAGGTCGCCTACGAGCAGTACTTC. As protein: CSVGQVAYEQYF.

The chain employs TRBV2 and TRBJ1-2, with D unresolved. The CDR3 spans 14 residues. V dropped 0 bases and J dropped 1 base, with 6 bases sitting between them. Germline V lookup: CDR1 SNHLY, CDR2 FYNNEI. The chain's CDR3 is CASSEAAVNYGYTF. CDR3 nucleotide sequence: TGTGCCAGCAGTGAAGCGGCGGTTAACTATGGCTACACCTTC.

This clone was recorded many times. This chain uses TRBV19 with TRBJ2-6; 9 bases match TRBD2. This CDR3 is built from 14 residues. Germline CDR1 reads LNHDA; CDR2 reads SQIVND (reference sequence). Trimming cost V 11 bases and J 2 bases; bases outside gene matches: 4. For the CDR3, the DNA is TGTGCCGCGGGAGGGTATACTGGGGCCAACGTCCTGACTTTC. Protein: CAAGGYTGANVLTF.

This clone showed up just a few times. The CDR3 DNA reads TGTGCCAGCAGTTTTCGACAGGGGGCCCAGCAGTACTTC. Translation: CASSFRQGAQQYF. The gene calls are TRBV12-3 or TRBV12-4 and TRBJ2-7; 10 bases are shared with TRBD1. This CDR3 spans 13 amino acids. V lost 3 bases and J lost 8; bases outside the gene matches: 4.

The V gene is TRBV5-8, the J gene TRBJ1-2; 8 positions match TRBD1. The germline V gene encodes CDR1 SGHTS and CDR2 YDEGEE. This CDR3 spans 16 amino acids. J lost 4 bases, V lost 4 bases, and 12 bases had no gene match. The CDR3 reads CASSPGQAVRLYGYTF. DNA of the CDR3: TGTGCCAGCAGCCCGGGACAGGCGGTACGCCTCTATGGCTACACCTTC.

V is TRBV11-3 and J is TRBJ1-3; tentatively, D is TRBD1 (5 bases). CDR1 is SGHNT, CDR2 YENEEA, per germline. V was cut by 5 bases and J by 8 bases, with 10 bases left in between. This CDR3 is 12 amino acids long. CDR3 sequence: CASSKGEDTIYF. CDR3 DNA: TGTGCCAGCAGCAAAGGGGAGGACACCATATATTTT.

The chain recombines TRBV7-2 with TRBJ1-4; possibly TRBD1 for D (6 bases). This CDR3 has 14 residues. Germline CDR1 is SGHTA and CDR2 is FQGNSA. V shed 5 bases and J shed 5 bases, with 12 bases lying between them. The CDR3 spells CASSPSRGNEKLFF. The CDR3 nucleotides read TGTGCCAGCAGCCCGAGCAGGGGCAATGAAAAACTGTTTTTT.

The chain couples TRBV7-2 to TRBJ1-1; D may be TRBD1 (5 bases). The CDR3 is made up of 14 amino acids. Germline assignment: CDR1 SGHTA and CDR2 FQGNSA. Trimming shortened V by 2 bases and J by 6 bases, and 13 bases separated the two germline ends. The CDR3 DNA sequence: TGTGCCAGCAGCTTAAGGGGCGCGGCCTCTGAAGCTTTCTTT. Protein: CASSLRGAASEAFF. Full variable domain (outside the CDR3, taken from reference TRBV7-2 and TRBJ1-1): GAGVSQSPSNKVTEKGKDVELRCDPISGHTALYWYRQSLGQGLEFLIYFQGNSAPDKSGLPSDRFSAERTGGSVSTLTIQRTQQEDSAVYLCASSLRGAASEAFFGQGTRLTVV.

CDR3: CASSGHRNLNTF. Written as DNA, the CDR3 is TGTGCCAGCAGTGGCCACAGAAACCTCAACACCTTC. The genes are TRBV6-2 or TRBV6-3 and TRBJ1-2; no clear D gene. Germline loops: CDR1 MNHEY, CDR2 SVGEGT. V was cut by 5 bases and J by 12 bases, with 16 bases left in between. CDR3 length: 12 residues.

J is TRBJ2-5 and V is TRBV29-1, with D possibly being TRBD1 (6 bases). The V and J ends lost 6 bases and 1 base respectively, with 18 bases between them. This CDR3 has 15 amino acids. Germline values: CDR1 SQVTM, CDR2 ANQGSEA. CDR3 sequence reads: CSVTTGQGAQETQYF. CDR3 bases: TGCAGCGTAACGACGGGACAAGGAGCCCAAGAGACCCAGTACTTC.

The chain couples TRBV5-1 to TRBJ2-5; 12 positions agree with TRBD1. Germline assignment: CDR1 SGHRS and CDR2 YFSETQ. CDR3 length: 15 residues. Germline trimming cut 0 bases from V and 5 bases from J; bases unmatched to any gene: 2. CDR3: CASSLGDRGQETQYF. DNA of the CDR3: TGCGCCAGCAGCTTGGGGGACAGGGGGCAGGAGACCCAGTACTTC.

The chain links TRBV6-2 or TRBV6-3 to TRBJ1-1, with D perhaps matching TRBD1 (6 bases). The germline gives CDR1 MNHEY, CDR2 SVGEGT. Trimming pared 5 bases from V and 2 bases from J, leaving 9 bases between. This CDR3 spans 13 amino acids. This chain's CDR3 is CASSTDSNTEAFF. Written as DNA, the CDR3 is TGTGCCAGCAGTACGGACAGCAACACTGAAGCTTTCTTT.

The chain employs TRBV7-9 and TRBJ1-1; 7 bases fit TRBD1. This CDR3 is built from 14 residues. After removal of 1 base from V and 10 bases from J, the junction contained 9 bases not matched to a gene. Germline CDR1 reads SEHNR; CDR2 reads FQNEAQ (reference sequence). CDR3 DNA: TGTGCCAGCAGCTTAGGAGGGGCCCAGGGGGGAGCTTTCTTT. Translating it yields CASSLGGAQGGAFF.

The rearrangement links TRBV7-8 to TRBJ2-4; 10 positions match TRBD2. The CDR3 runs 15 residues. V lost 1 base and J lost 7; bases outside the gene matches: 4. Per germline, CDR1 SGHVS and CDR2 FQNEAQ. Here the CDR3 DNA reads TGTGCCAGCAGCTTAGTTGGAGCGGGGGGGAACATTCAGTACTTC. Amino acids: CASSLVGAGGNIQYF.

This clone was observed once. This chain joins TRBV10-3 and TRBJ2-1, with unresolved D. This CDR3 has 11 residues. Per germline, CDR1 ENHRY and CDR2 SYGVKD. Trimming shortened V by 2 bases and J by 10 bases, and 6 bases separated the two germline ends. The CDR3 spells CAISEDSEQFF. The DNA of the CDR3 is TGTGCCATCAGTGAGGACTCCGAGCAGTTCTTC.

In nucleotides, the CDR3 is TGCAGCGTTGATATTTTGGGTGGCGGAACTGAAGCTTTCTTT. It codes for CSVDILGGGTEAFF. This sequence joins TRBV29-1 and TRBJ1-1; no firm D call. From germline, CDR1 is SQVTM and CDR2 ANQGSEA. The CDR3 runs 14 residues. Deletions cut 3 bases from V and 5 bases from J, with 16 bases between.

The V gene is TRBV27, the J gene TRBJ2-3; 15 positions match TRBD2. The V gene end was trimmed by 5 bases and the J gene end by 1 base; junction bases not matched to a gene: 7. The germline CDR1 and CDR2 sequences are MNHEY and SMNVEV (reference sequence). This CDR3 spans 18 amino acids. The CDR3, as DNA: TGTGCCAGCAGTCCCGGACTAGCGGGGGGGCTTGGCACAGATACGCAGTATTTT. Translated, it gives CASSPGLAGGLGTDTQYF.

The chain employs TRBV30 and TRBJ1-1; no clear D gene. V was clipped by 5 bases and J by 5 bases, with 9 bases between them. The CDR3 spans 11 residues. Germline CDR1 reads GTSNPN; CDR2 reads SVGIG (reference sequence). CDR3 DNA sequence: TGTGCCTGGGGCTCGGGGACTGAAGCTTTCTTT. This codes for CAWGSGTEAFF.

The chain combines TRBV9 with TRBJ2-6, with D possibly being TRBD1 (6 bases). Germline CDR1 SGDLS, CDR2 YYNGEE. The length of the CDR3 is 17 residues. V was shortened by 3 bases and J by 0 bases, with 13 bases between the two germline ends. The CDR3: CASSGDILGSGANVLTF. The CDR3 nucleotides read TGTGCCAGCAGCGGGGACATTCTCGGCTCTGGGGCCAACGTCCTGACTTTC.

The V call is TRBV7-9, the J call TRBJ1-3; TRBD1 matches at 10 bases. V shed 5 bases and J 0 bases; nucleotides not matched to a gene: 7. Per germline, CDR1 SEHNR and CDR2 FQNEAQ (reference sequence). The CDR3 loop spans 17 amino acids. Here the CDR3 DNA reads TGTGCCAGCAGCCTCTGGACAGGGGGTCCCTCTGGAAACACCATATATTTT. Its protein product is CASSLWTGGPSGNTIYF.

This clone was observed a single time. DNA of the CDR3: TGTGCCAGTAGAAACACAAAGAACACTGAAGCTTTCTTT. The encoded protein is CASRNTKNTEAFF. The rearrangement links TRBV19 to TRBJ1-1; D gene ambiguous. CDR3 length: 13 amino acids. With 6 bases removed from V and 1 base from J, the gap between germline ends came to 9 bases. The germline CDR1 and CDR2 sequences are LNHDA and SQIVND (reference sequence).

The rearrangement joins TRBV10-2 to TRBJ2-1; 8 bases are a match to TRBD2. CDR1 WSHSY and CDR2 SAAADI come from the germline V gene. This CDR3 has 13 amino acids. V gave up 10 bases and J gave up 4 bases; unmatched junction bases: 6. The CDR3 reads CATAGGLYNEQFF. The CDR3 DNA sequence: TGCGCCACCGCGGGGGGCCTGTACAATGAGCAGTTCTTC.